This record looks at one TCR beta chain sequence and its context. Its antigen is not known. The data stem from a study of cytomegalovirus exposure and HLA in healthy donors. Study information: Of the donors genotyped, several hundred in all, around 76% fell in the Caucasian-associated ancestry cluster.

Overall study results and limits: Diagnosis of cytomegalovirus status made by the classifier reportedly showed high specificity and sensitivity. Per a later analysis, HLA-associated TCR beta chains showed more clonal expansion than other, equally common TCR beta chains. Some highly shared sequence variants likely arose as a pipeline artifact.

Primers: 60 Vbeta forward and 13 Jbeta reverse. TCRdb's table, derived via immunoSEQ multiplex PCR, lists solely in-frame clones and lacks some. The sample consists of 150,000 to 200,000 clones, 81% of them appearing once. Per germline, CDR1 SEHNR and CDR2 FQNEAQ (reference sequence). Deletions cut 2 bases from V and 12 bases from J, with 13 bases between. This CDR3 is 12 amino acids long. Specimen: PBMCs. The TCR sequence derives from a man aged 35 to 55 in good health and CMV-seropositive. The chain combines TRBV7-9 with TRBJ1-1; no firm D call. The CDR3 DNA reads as TGTGCCAGCAGCTTACGCGACGAGGAAACTTTCTTT. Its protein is CASSLRDEETFF. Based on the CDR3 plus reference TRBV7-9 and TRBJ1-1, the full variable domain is DTGVSQNPRHKITKRGQNVTFRCDPISEHNRLYWYRQTLGQGPEFLTYFQNEAQLEKSRLLSDRFSAERPKGSFSTLEIQRTEQGDSAMYLCASSLRDEETFFGQGTRLTVV.